A selection of T cell receptor beta chains follows, all from one sample in a study of cytomegalovirus exposure and HLA in healthy donors. Here immunoSEQ multiplex PCR was the method, and the copy in TCRdb shows in-frame clones only, minus some. The repertoire has 310,000 or so clones, 85% to 90% of them found once; the top ten carry roughly 2.3%. The material sequenced was PBMCs. All receptors derive from a young woman in good health and CMV-seronegative. The CDR3 runs from the conserved cysteine through the conserved F or W.

j_call,v_call,cdr3_length,cdr3_aa
TRBJ1-5,TRBV5-8,13,CASSLGQNQPQHF
TRBJ2-4,TRBV29-1,12,CSVEASGGIQYF
TRBJ1-5,TRBV5-5,15,CASSLDRGLNQPQHF
TRBJ1-1,TRBV5-1,14,CASTRTGTNTEAFF
TRBJ1-2,TRBV9,15,CASSVGLGSGDGYTF
TRBJ2-3,TRBV6-1,16,CASSDRYGGAMYTQYF
TRBJ2-3,TRBV5-4,19,CASSLDIGTSGDSTDTQYF
TRBJ2-7,TRBV5-5,14,CASRAGTGTYEQYF
TRBJ1-5,TRBV5-1,17,CASSLGAQDNSNQPQHF
TRBJ1-2,TRBV2,15,CASSLQGRRDYGYTF
TRBJ2-3,TRBV27,16,CASSLRAGLVVDTQYF
TRBJ2-5,TRBV9,15,CASSVETGVGETQYF
TRBJ2-7,TRBV11-2,14,CASSPLWGGYEQYF
TRBJ1-3,TRBV5-4,16,CASSWGQGVSGNTIYF
TRBJ1-1,TRBV11-2,14,CASSLAKPGAEAFF
TRBJ2-2,TRBV2,15,CASSRLAGYTGELFF
TRBJ1-2,TRBV7-2,16,CASREVGGRGVYGYTF
TRBJ1-4,TRBV5-1,14,CASSSTGTDEKLFF
NA,TRBV10-3,13,CAINSGGLYEQYF
NA,TRBV30,14,CAWNTPGQSYEQYF
TRBJ1-6,TRBV2,14,CASDSGGDNSPLHF
TRBJ2-7,TRBV7-9,14,CASSLDSLSYEQYF
TRBJ2-1,TRBV19,14,CASSTRPKREEQFF
TRBJ1-5,TRBV19,15,CASRIQVSLNQPQHF
TRBJ1-5,TRBV27,15,CASSLTVGRDQPQHF
TRBJ1-1,TRBV2,13,CASIFSGKTEAFF
TRBJ1-6,TRBV6-1,16,CASSVNRNSYNSPLHF
TRBJ2-7,TRBV19,15,CASSIGGASASEQYF
TRBJ2-5,TRBV9,14,CASTRGGLGETQYF
TRBJ1-2,TRBV9,15,CASSVDWGGQGGYTF
TRBJ2-3,TRBV21-1,17,CASSKLGAKEQADTQYF
TRBJ1-4,TRBV6-5,15,CASSSRGFPNEKLFF
TRBJ1-3,TRBV18,15,CASPPPDFSGNTIYF